Reported below is one T cell receptor (beta chain). The antigen is not known. MiXCR was run by TCRdb on the RT-PCR reads, yielding one entry per CDR3 protein. The table includes under 200,000 distinct CDR3 sequences, approximately 10% detected once. The entry originates in a study of response to subunit inactivated influenza vaccine. The V end was cut by 0 bases, the J end by 7 bases, with 7 bases between. Germline values: CDR1 LGHDT, CDR2 YNNKEL (reference sequence). The CDR3 spans 13 residues. Findings and caveats of the study: Authors proposed each seasonal influenza vaccination draws in few new T cells.

The material was non-naive T cells sorted from PBMCs, obtained more than 35 days after vaccination. The V and J genes are TRBV3-1 and TRBJ1-5; no clear D gene. The clonotype comes from a man aged 45-60 years who received an inactivated influenza vaccine. The CDR3 DNA reads as TGTGCCAGCAGCCAAGATCCGAGCCAGCCCCAGCATTTT. This encodes CASSQDPSQPQHF.